These 10 T cell receptor beta chains were sequenced from one sample in a study of blood T cell repertoires in COVID-19. Data came from immunoSEQ multiplex PCR; TCRdb stores just in-frame clones and leaves some out. The sample shows around 150,000 clones, around four fifths of them seen only once. The sequenced material came from PBMCs or T cells enriched from blood (not recorded which). These receptors were obtained from a woman aged 50 to 65 with acute COVID-19.

This clone has only one observation. The chain has TRBV12-3 or TRBV12-4 and TRBJ1-2; the D is unclear. Trimming stripped 4 bases from V and 8 bases from J, with 14 bases between. The CDR3 covers 13 residues. This CDR3 is CASSYTLVLGYTF. The CDR3 nucleotides read TGTGCCAGCAGTTACACATTGGTTCTCGGCTACACCTTC.

The rearrangement joins TRBV24-1 to TRBJ1-5, with D tentatively TRBD1 (6 bases). The length of the CDR3 is 13 residues. CDR1 and CDR2 (germline): KGHDR, SFDVKD. The V gene lost 3 bases and the J gene lost 9 bases, with 11 bases spanning the gap. The CDR3 protein is CATSDGDRWPQHF. The CDR3, as DNA: TGTGCCACCAGTGATGGAGACAGGTGGCCCCAGCATTTT.

The chain recombines TRBV7-2 with TRBJ2-1, with 11 bases that match TRBD2. Per germline, CDR1 SGHTA and CDR2 FQGNSA. The CDR3 contains 14 residues. The V and J ends lost 6 bases and 7 bases, in that order; junction bases with no gene match: 5. The CDR3 loop reads CASSVSGRDNEQFF. In nucleotides, the CDR3 is TGTGCCAGCAGTGTTAGCGGGAGGGATAATGAGCAGTTCTTC.

The CDR3 sequence is CASSQAEGATNSPLHF. The CDR3 region has the DNA TGCGCCAGCAGCCAGGCTGAGGGGGCGACGAATTCACCCCTCCACTTT. The rearrangement links TRBV4-1 to TRBJ1-6; 7 bases map to TRBD1. V shed 3 bases and J 7 bases; nucleotides not matched to a gene: 9. This CDR3 contains 16 residues. Germline CDR1 reads MGHRA; CDR2 reads YSYEKL.

The chain has TRBV7-2 and TRBJ2-5, with 11 positions matching TRBD2. The CDR3 has 14 amino acids. V lost 8 bases, J lost 5 bases, and 7 bases stayed unmatched. Germline CDR1 SGHTA, CDR2 FQGNSA. The chain's CDR3 is CASELSGRVETQYF. The CDR3 coding sequence is TGTGCCAGCGAGCTTAGCGGGAGGGTGGAGACCCAGTACTTC.

The V call is TRBV6-5, the J call TRBJ2-1; the match to TRBD2 covers 12 bases. Trimming removed 8 bases from V and 2 bases from J; junction bases left unmatched: 1. The CDR3 has 14 amino acids. Germline V CDR1 and CDR2: MNHEY, SVGAGI. The CDR3 sequence is CASGLAGTYNEQFF. In DNA, the CDR3 is TGTGCCAGCGGACTAGCGGGGACCTACAATGAGCAGTTCTTC.

The V and J genes are TRBV27 and TRBJ2-7, with D perhaps matching TRBD2 (6 bases). Germline V CDR1 and CDR2: MNHEY, SMNVEV (reference sequence). CDR3 length: 14 residues. Trimming removed 4 bases at V and 3 bases at J, with 13 bases between. This CDR3 reads CASSSDQAGYEQYF. In DNA form, the CDR3 reads TGTGCCAGCAGTTCCGACCAAGCGGGCTACGAGCAGTACTTC.

This sequence joins TRBV28 and TRBJ2-7; TRBD2 aligns across 8 bases. Germline assignment: CDR1 MDHEN and CDR2 SYDVKM. The CDR3 has 17 amino acids. V shed 5 bases and J 2 bases; nucleotides not matched to a gene: 14. The chain's CDR3 is CASSPAAASGRPYEQYF. DNA of the CDR3: TGTGCCAGCAGTCCAGCTGCAGCTAGCGGGCGCCCCTACGAGCAGTACTTC.

The chain recombines TRBV7-9 with TRBJ2-7; 12 bases align to TRBD1. Germline V gene data show CDR1 as SEHNR and CDR2 as FQNEAQ (reference sequence). The CDR3 extends over 15 amino acids. V trimming: 5 bases; J trimming: 6 bases; junction bases outside the gene matches: 8. In DNA, the CDR3 is TGTGCCAGCAGCGACACGGGACAGGGGGCCGTCGAGCAGTACTTC. It translates to CASSDTGQGAVEQYF.

The rearrangement uses TRBV5-1 and TRBJ2-1; 8 bases fit TRBD2. After removal of 4 bases from V and 1 base from J, the junction contained 19 bases not matched to a gene. From germline, CDR1 is SGHRS and CDR2 YFSETQ. This CDR3 has 20 residues. DNA of the CDR3: TGCGCCAGCAGCCCTCGGGGGGGGACTAAATATTCGAGGTCCTACAATGAGCAGTTCTTC. The encoded protein is CASSPRGGTKYSRSYNEQFF.